This T cell receptor (beta chain) emerged from a study of cytomegalovirus exposure and HLA in healthy donors (dated by TCRdb to about 2017). For the wider study: In an earlier analysis of about 560 of the donors, about 260 Gb of sequence data and 120 million or so unique TCR beta sequences from roughly 180 million T cells were reported. Roughly 300 gigabases of sequencing data and around 90 million unique TCR sequences made up an early release that covered 500 to 700 HLA-typed donors. Among the approximately 430 genotyped donors, approximately 76% belonged to the genetic ancestry cluster associated with self-reported Caucasian donors. The aim of the study was to test whether cataloging public T cell receptors could identify signatures of past pathogen exposure. The study profiled the T cell repertoires of 550 to 700 subjects by immunosequencing and related them to cytomegalovirus serostatus. Along with the approximately 650-subject first cohort, a separate validation cohort of over a hundred different subjects was used. To predict cytomegalovirus infection status, the study combined high-throughput TCR immunosequencing, statistical association of individual TCRs with disease status, and machine learning. In a later analysis, previously published TCR beta repertoires from 666 donors were re-analyzed and high-resolution HLA genotyping was added so that TCR occurrence patterns could be studied. In the later analysis, no new phenotypic data were used to find candidate immune exposures; instead, reliance was placed on TCR beta sequences and their occurrence across donors. An earlier analysis of 587 of the donors used high-throughput TCR beta sequencing to judge whether each TCR beta V gene segment behaved as functional or pseudogenic. Donor age, sex, ethnicity and CMV serostatus were compiled alongside the repertoire data. A later genetic analysis took genome-wide SNP genotypes for about 65% of the 666 donors and used that subset as a discovery cohort. Every discovery cohort repertoire had been produced on one sequencing platform. HLA typing included class I and class II loci at four-digit resolution. Typing coverage differed by locus: A, B, C, DRB1 and DQB1 were typed in about 629-640 donors, DQA1 in 500 to 550, DPA1 in some 570, and DPB1 in about 450. A few DR-DQ haplotypes were treated as single units for association and clustering because of strong linkage in the cohort. Among roughly 400 genotyped donors of the cohort, an average of roughly 230,000 unique TCR beta nucleotide sequences was sequenced per donor, of which 15% to 20% were non-productive.

Points the paper makes about the study in general: The only immune exposure information available for the cohort was CMV serostatus. Compared with equally common non-associated chains, HLA-associated TCR beta chains in a later analysis were more clonally expanded and had lower generation probabilities. In a later analysis, several top co-occurrence clusters were reported to appear linked to parvovirus B19, influenza, CMV and Epstein-Barr virus. Presence/absence analyses assumed roughly uniform sequencing depth across donors, an assumption that may not hold. A further reported finding was that TCR beta sequences accurately predicted the HLA-A and HLA-B alleles for most subjects in the first cohort. The classifier was reported to diagnose cytomegalovirus status with high specificity and sensitivity in both the original and validation cohorts. Most TCR sequences were seen in very few donors, while some public TCRs were found in many individuals. A later analysis found that most CMV-associated TCR beta chains appeared HLA-restricted, with HLA associations seemingly driven largely by CMV exposure. According to the authors, the approach could potentially be generalized to other disease states and immunological phenotypes. Strong co-occurrence of HLA alleles, especially DR and DQ, made assigning TCR associations to individual alleles difficult. In a later analysis, some 18,000 TCR beta sequences were associated with specific HLA alleles at a false discovery rate of 0.05. The study listed over 150 TCR beta chains as associated with cytomegalovirus. In this cohort, only TCR beta chains were sequenced, and detectable features were limited by the absence of alpha or paired-chain data. A cluster of highly shared sequence variants was judged likely to be a technical artifact of the sequencing pipeline. In an earlier analysis of about 540 of the donors, most TCR beta V segments were observed in productive rearrangements about 87% or about 30% of the time, broadly matching IMGT annotations. Linkage disequilibrium might explain the correlated functional status among segregating V segments, but an unknown experimental factor could not be ruled out. Some IMGT-functional V segments, including TRBV6-2 and TRBV6-3, could not be distinguished by the 87-base-pair reads and were therefore excluded. A later genetic analysis reported fewer N-insertions in productive TCRs among donors in an Asian-associated ancestry cluster than the approximately 700-donor mean. In a later analysis, the rate of TCR association differed among HLA loci, with DRB1 alleles having the most associated TCRs and HLA-C alleles having the fewest. A later genetic analysis associated a missense DCLRE1C variant with V-gene and J-gene trimming of TCR beta chains, and an independent cohort replicated the association. Because counts were too low, about 18 rarely observed V segments, including chromosome 9 orphons, were left out of the earlier analysis of approximately 500 of the donors. A few of the identified cytomegalovirus-associated TCR beta chains were confirmed in vitro to be specific for cytomegalovirus antigens. Because HLA typing was missing for some donors at each locus, association tests included only the typed subset.

In total, 500 to 700 healthy bone marrow donors made up the cohort. At the time of sampling, all cohort members were nominally healthy, though unrecorded immune exposures were likely present. The donor was CMV seronegative and belonged to the group of roughly 330 seronegative cohort members. Every donor gave a peripheral blood sample, and the peripheral blood mononuclear cells from that sample were used for TCR beta sequencing. The Qiagen DNeasy Blood Extraction Kit was used to extract genomic DNA from the blood cell samples. A remark on this clone: The antigen this receptor binds is unknown. The record has no base qualities; no much larger clone is one base away.

Its CDR3 holds 18 amino acids, cysteine through phenylalanine. Only the CDR3 DNA is retained, 54 bases long and in frame from the first base. The germline V gene encodes CDR1 SNHLY and CDR2 FYNNEI. The trim is 6 bases for V and 0 bases for J, with a gap of 21 bases between the germline ends. Receptor amplification or capture employed the immunoSEQ multiplex PCR assay. A mixture of 60 forward primers for TCR Vbeta segments and 13 reverse primers for TCR Jbeta segments was used in the multiplex PCR. Amplification of the CDR3 region of rearranged TCR beta genes was performed with a multiplex PCR assay on genomic DNA. Amplified TCR beta libraries were sequenced as 87-base-pair reads on the Illumina HiSeq System. Under the source paper's analysis protocol: Across the 670 or so repertoires, a later analysis counted 60 million to 90 million unique TCR beta chains, around 11 million of which were shared by at least two donors. To remove PCR and sequencing errors, raw reads were error-corrected and collapsed into unique sequences using a nearest-neighbor algorithm that merged closely related sequences. To assign V, D and J gene segments, CDR3 sequences were aligned to IMGT reference sequences. For a sequence to be retained, at least a six-nucleotide match to both a V gene segment and a J gene segment was required. Rearrangements were classified as productive when the CDR3 lacked stop codons and remained in frame with V and J, and all other rearrangements were classified as non-productive. Following IMGT convention, CDR3 was defined as the stretch from the second conserved V-encoded cysteine up to the conserved J-encoded phenylalanine. The earlier analysis of about 500 of the donors excluded sequences that lacked an unambiguous match to a single V gene segment. An earlier analysis of a few hundred of the donors called V segments functional above 56.7% productive rearrangements and segregating when the between-donor standard deviation exceeded 5%. A statistical classification framework was built to diagnose cytomegalovirus status from the catalog of TCR beta chain sequences. V and J gene assignment, in a later analysis, came from comparing TCR nucleotide sequences with IMGT/GENE-DB human TR gene sequences. In a later analysis, CDR3 sequences and most-parsimonious VDJ recombination scenarios were assigned using the TCRdist pipeline. A later analysis defined each TCR beta chain by its CDR3 amino acid sequence plus V-gene family, and excluded reads lacking a unique V-gene family. A later analysis removed 592 highly shared, low-generation-probability nucleotide sequences to deal with suspected cross-contamination and a sequencing artifact. In a later analysis, a clonal expansion index was calculated for each public chain from normalized within-repertoire ranks of inferred template counts. In a later analysis, generation probabilities were computed with a VDJ recombination model fitted to out-of-frame rearrangements, and the resulting probabilities were checked against IGoR. A later analysis scored TCR-TCR, TCR-HLA and TCR-CMV co-occurrence with hypergeometric tests, applying a repertoire-size bias correction to TCR pairs. False discovery rates were estimated in a later analysis by permuting HLA or CMV assignments 20 times. A later analysis grouped co-occurring TCRs with DBSCAN, adding TCRdist sequence similarity when clustering within HLA-allele-positive subsets. Repertoires with fewer than 30,000 or more than 120,000 public chains, plus five repertoires with anomalous nucleotide sharing, were excluded from co-occurrence clustering. TCRdb carries this immuneACCESS record with in-frame sequences only. Its versions omit some clonotypes, under half of them owing to an unresolved V gene in the studies checked, with the rest unexplained. For V, J and clone size, that table is used; D and trimming come from the DNA. Present in this sample are approximately 86,000 clones, 60% to 80% of which were seen just once. Clones ranked in the top ten supply about 8% of the sample.

This sequence originates from a man aged 60 to 75 in good health and CMV-seronegative. The receptor chain draws on TRBV2 and TRBJ2-1; TRBD1 is a weak D gene call, 6 bases matching. The specimen was PBMCs. The sequenced DNA: TGTGCCAGCAGCGATAGCGCAAACCCCAGGGGCTCCTACAATGAGCAGTTCTTC. Its amino acids are CASSDSANPRGSYNEQFF.